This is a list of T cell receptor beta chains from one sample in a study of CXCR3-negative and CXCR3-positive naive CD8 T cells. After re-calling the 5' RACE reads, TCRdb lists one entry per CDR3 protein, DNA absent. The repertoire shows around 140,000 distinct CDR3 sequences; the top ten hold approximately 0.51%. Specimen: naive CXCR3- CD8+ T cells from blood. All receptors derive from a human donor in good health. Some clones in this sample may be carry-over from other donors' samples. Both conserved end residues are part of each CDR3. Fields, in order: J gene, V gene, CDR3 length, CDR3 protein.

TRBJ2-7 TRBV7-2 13 CASSFSQTYEQYF
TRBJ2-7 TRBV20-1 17 CSALPDPLAGGTYEQYF
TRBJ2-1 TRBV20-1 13 CSARARGGNEQFF
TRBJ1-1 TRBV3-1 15 CASSQASGGRKEAFF
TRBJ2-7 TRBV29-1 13 CSAATAGRYEQYF
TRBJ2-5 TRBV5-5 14 CASSLDGIQETQYF
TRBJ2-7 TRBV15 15 CATSSGTVRSYEQYF
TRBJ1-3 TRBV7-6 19 CASSQAGTGPSTSGNTIYF
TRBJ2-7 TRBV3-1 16 CASSQEWREGNYEQYF
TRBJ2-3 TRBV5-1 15 CASSLAPGATDTQYF
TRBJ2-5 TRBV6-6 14 CASSYSVVQETQYF
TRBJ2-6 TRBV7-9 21 CASSPWMAPGTGGSGANVLTF
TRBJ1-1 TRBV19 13 CGSSGGSLGSAFF
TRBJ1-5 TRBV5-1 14 CAVRGTPLARPQHF
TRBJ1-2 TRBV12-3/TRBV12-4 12 CASRTGGAGYTF
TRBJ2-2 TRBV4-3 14 CASSHMRGTGELFF
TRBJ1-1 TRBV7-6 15 CASSPTILPNTEAFF
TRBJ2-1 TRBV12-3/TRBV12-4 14 CASSPTTSYNEQFF
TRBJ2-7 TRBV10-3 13 CAISETVQHEQYF
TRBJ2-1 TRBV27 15 CASSFGGAGMGEQFF
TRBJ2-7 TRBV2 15 CASKSRSRYVYEQYF
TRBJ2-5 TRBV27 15 CASSFFGGAGETQYF
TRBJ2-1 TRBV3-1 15 CASSQGGTANNEQFF
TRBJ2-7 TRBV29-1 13 CSVRRPSSYEQYF
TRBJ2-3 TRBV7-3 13 CASSFIRTDTQYF
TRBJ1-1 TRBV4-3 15 CASSQDRQMNTEAFF
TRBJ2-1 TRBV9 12 CASSAGSDEQFF
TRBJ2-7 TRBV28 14 CASSSGGNGYEQYF
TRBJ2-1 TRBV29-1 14 CSVAASGRGNEQFF
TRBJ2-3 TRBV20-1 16 CSARVLPGGNTDTQYF
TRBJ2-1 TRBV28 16 CASSLYLAGVHNEQFF
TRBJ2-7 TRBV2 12 CASNPNYYEQYF
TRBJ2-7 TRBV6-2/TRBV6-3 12 CASRDRGGEQYF
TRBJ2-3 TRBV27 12 CATRGGLDTQYF
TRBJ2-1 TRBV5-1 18 CASSLDPSDSSSYNEQFF
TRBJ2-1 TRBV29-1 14 CSVQLAGAPNEQFF
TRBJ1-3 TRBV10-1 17 CASRSGIDRGTGNTIYF
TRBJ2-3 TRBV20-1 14 CSVGTPSSTDTQYF
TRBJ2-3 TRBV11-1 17 CASSFNGDSPPTDTQYF
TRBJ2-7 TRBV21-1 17 CASSKVVGSGSSYEQYF
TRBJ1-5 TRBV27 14 CASSLRGGGQPQHF
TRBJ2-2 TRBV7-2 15 CASSLGIGFTGELFF
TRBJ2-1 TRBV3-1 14 CASTLGENHNEQFF
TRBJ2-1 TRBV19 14 CASSTGNLNNEQFF
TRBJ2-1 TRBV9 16 CASSVGSGTSYNEQFF
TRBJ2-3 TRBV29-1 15 CSVRGGTGDTDTQYF
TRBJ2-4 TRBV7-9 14 CASSLARGVNIQYF
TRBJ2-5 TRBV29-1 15 CSVKQGQGAEETQYF
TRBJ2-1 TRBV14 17 CASSQVSTTPGIGEQFF
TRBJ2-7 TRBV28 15 CASSSPTGGRYEQYF